This T cell receptor (beta chain) was captured by sequencing in a study of metastatic and nonmetastatic thyroid tumors. Study-level information: Comparative analysis of repertoires was undertaken across blood and tumor or nodule tissue obtained from malignant and benign thyroid patients.

The CDR3 spans 14 residues. V lost 9 bases, J lost 2 bases, and 14 bases lay in between. The germline V gene has CDR1 KGHDR and CDR2 SFDVKD. This clone was seen more than once but under ten times. TCRdb re-called clones via MiXCR from the PCR reads. The repertoire holds approximately 42,000 clones, with around 24% as singletons. Until they underwent thyroid surgery, no patient had received any treatment. Sequencing used tumor tissue. The TCR sequence derives from a female donor with papillary thyroid cancer or a benign thyroid nodule (not recorded which). Some clones in this sample may be carry-over from other donors' samples. The chain uses TRBV24-1 and TRBJ2-3; tentatively, D is TRBD2 (6 bases). In nucleotides, the CDR3 is TGTGCCACCGGGGGGAGGACTCACACAGATACGCAGTATTTT. This codes for CATGGRTHTDTQYF.